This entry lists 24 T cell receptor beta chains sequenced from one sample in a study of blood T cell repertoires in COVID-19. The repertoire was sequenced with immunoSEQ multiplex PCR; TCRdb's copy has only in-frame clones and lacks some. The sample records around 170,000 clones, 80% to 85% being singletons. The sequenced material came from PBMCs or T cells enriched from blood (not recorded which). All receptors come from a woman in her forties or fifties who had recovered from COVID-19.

CDR3 DNA sequence: TGTGCCAGCAGCCCCCGCCGGGGGTCAGATACGCAGTATTTT. Its protein product is CASSPRRGSDTQYF. This chain links TRBV7-2 with TRBJ2-3; possibly TRBD2 for D (6 bases). Per germline, CDR1 SGHTA and CDR2 FQGNSA. V was trimmed by 5 bases and J by 4 bases, leaving 13 bases between them. The CDR3 spans 14 residues.

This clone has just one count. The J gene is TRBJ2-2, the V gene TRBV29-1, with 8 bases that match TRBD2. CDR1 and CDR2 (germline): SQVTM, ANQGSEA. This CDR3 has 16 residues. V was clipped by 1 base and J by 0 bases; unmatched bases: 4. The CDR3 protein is CSVEGSAGANTGELFF. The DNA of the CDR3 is TGCAGCGTTGAAGGCTCAGCGGGAGCGAACACCGGGGAGCTGTTTTTT.

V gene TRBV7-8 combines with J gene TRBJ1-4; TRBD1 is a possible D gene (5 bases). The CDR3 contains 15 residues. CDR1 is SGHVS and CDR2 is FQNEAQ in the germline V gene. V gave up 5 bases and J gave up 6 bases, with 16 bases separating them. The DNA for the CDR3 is TGTGCCAGCAGCGTCTCCGGGACTGCGTATGAAAAACTGTTTTTT. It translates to CASSVSGTAYEKLFF.

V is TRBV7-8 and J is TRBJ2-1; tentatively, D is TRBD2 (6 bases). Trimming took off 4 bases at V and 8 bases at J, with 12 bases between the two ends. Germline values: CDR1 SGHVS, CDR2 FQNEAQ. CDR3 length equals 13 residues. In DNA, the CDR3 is TGTGCCAGCAGCTCACGGGAGTCATATGAGCAGTTCTTC. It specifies CASSSRESYEQFF.

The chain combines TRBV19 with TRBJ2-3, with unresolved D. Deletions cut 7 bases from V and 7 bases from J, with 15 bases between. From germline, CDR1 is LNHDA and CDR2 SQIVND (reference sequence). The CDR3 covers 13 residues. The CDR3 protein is CASNRGVANTQYF. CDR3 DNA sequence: TGTGCCAGTAACCGAGGAGTGGCGAATACGCAGTATTTT. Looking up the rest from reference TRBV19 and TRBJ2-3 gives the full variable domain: DGGITQSPKYLFRKEGQNVTLSCEQNLNHDAMYWYRQDPGQGLRLIYYSQIVNDFQKGDIAEGYSVSREKKESFPLTVTSAQKNPTAFYLCASNRGVANTQYFGPGTRLTVL.

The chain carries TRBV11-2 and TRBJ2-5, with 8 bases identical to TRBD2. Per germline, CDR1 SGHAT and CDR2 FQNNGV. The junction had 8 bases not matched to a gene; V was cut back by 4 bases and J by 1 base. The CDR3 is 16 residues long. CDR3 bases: TGTGCCAGCAGCTCCCCTGCGACTAGCGCCCAAGAGACCCAGTACTTC. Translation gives CASSSPATSAQETQYF. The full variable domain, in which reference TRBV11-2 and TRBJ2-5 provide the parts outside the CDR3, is EAGVAQSPRYKIIEKRQSVAFWCNPISGHATLYWYQQILGQGPKLLIQFQNNGVVDDSQLPKDRFSAERLKGVDSTLKIQPAKLEDSAVYLCASSSPATSAQETQYFGPGTRLLVL.

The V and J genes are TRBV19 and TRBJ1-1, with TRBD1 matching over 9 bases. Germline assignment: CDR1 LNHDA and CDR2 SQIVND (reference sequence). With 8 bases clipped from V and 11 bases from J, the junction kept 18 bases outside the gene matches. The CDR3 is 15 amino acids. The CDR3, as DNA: TGTGCCAGTTCTCTGGGACAGGGATTATCTCAAGGGGCTTTCTTT. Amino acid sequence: CASSLGQGLSQGAFF.

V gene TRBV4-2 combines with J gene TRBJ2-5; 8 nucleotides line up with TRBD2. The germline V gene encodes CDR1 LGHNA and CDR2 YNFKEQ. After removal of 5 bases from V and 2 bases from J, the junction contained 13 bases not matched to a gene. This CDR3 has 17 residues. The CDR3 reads CASSIRTSRDIQETQYF. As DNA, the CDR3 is TGTGCCAGCAGCATTCGGACTAGCCGCGACATTCAAGAGACCCAGTACTTC.

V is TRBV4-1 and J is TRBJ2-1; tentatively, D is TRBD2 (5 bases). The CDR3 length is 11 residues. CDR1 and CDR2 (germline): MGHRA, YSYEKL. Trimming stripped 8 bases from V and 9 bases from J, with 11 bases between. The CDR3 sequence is CASAAGVEQFF. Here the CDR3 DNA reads TGCGCCAGCGCGGCGGGCGTTGAGCAGTTCTTC.

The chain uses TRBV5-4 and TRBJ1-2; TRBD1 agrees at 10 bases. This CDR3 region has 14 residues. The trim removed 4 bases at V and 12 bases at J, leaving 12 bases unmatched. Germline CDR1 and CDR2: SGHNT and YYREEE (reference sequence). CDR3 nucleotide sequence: TGTGCCAGCAGCCTCCCCGGGACAGGGGTTGTGGACACCTTC. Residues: CASSLPGTGVVDTF.

CDR3: CASGKPTGLTEAFF. CDR3 nucleotide sequence: TGTGCCAGCGGAAAACCGACAGGTCTCACTGAAGCTTTCTTT. The chain couples TRBV7-8 to TRBJ1-1; the D gene is possibly TRBD1 (6 bases). The germline CDR1 and CDR2 sequences are SGHVS and FQNEAQ. Trimming cost V 8 bases and J 4 bases, with 17 bases left between them. CDR3 length: 14 amino acids.

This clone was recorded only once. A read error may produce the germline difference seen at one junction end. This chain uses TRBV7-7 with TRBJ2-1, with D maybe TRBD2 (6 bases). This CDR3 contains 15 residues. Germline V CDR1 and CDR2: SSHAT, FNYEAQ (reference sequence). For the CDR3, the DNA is TGTGCTAGCAGCTTAGCGGCAGGATTACAAAATGAGCAGTTCTTC. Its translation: CASSLAAGLQNEQFF.

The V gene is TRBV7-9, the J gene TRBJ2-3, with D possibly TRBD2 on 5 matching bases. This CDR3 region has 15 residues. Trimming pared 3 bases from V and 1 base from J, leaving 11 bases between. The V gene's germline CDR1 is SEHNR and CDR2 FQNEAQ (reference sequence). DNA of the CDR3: TGTGCCAGCAGCTTTCGCGGAGGCGGCACAGATACGCAGTATTTT. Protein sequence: CASSFRGGGTDTQYF.

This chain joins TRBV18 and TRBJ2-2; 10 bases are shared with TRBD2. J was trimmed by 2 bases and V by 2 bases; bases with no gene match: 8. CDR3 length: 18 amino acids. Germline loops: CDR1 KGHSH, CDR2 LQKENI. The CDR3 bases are TGTGCCAGCTCACCAATGAGACTAGCGGGCCCAAACACCGGGGAGCTGTTTTTT. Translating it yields CASSPMRLAGPNTGELFF. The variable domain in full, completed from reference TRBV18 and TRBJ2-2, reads NAGVMQNPRHLVRRRGQEARLRCSPMKGHSHVYWYRQLPEEGLKFMVYLQKENIIDESGMPKERFSAEFPKEGPSILRIQQVVRGDSAAYFCASSPMRLAGPNTGELFFGEGSRLTVL.

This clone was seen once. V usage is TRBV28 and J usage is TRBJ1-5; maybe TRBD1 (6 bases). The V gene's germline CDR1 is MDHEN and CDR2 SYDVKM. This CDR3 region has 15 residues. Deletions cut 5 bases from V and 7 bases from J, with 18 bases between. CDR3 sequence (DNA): TGTGCCAGCAGTCTCGCGGGGGGCAGCTTCCAGCCCCAGCATTTT. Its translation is CASSLAGGSFQPQHF.

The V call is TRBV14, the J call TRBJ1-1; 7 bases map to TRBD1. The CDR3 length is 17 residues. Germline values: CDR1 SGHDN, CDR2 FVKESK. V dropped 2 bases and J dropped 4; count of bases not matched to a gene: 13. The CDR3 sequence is CASSQKGDRERSTEAFF. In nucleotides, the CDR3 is TGTGCCAGCAGCCAAAAAGGCGACAGGGAAAGGAGCACTGAAGCTTTCTTT.

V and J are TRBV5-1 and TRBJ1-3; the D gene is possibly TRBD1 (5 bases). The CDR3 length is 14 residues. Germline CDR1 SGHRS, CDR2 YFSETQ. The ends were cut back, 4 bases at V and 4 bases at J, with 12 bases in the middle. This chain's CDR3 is CASSHDSVGNTIYF. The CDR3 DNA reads TGCGCCAGCAGCCACGACAGTGTAGGAAACACCATATATTTT.

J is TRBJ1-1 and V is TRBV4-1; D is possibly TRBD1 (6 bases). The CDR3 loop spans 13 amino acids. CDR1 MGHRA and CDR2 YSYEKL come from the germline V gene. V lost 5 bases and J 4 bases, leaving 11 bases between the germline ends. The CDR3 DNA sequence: TGCGCCAGCAGCACGCGACAGGTCACTGAAGCTTTCTTT. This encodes CASSTRQVTEAFF.

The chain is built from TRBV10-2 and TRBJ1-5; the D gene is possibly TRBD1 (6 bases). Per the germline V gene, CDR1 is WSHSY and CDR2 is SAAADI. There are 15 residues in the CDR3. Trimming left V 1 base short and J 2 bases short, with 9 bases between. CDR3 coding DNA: TGCGCCAGCAGTGAGTTCGCAGGGGGCAATCAGCCCCAGCATTTT. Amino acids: CASSEFAGGNQPQHF.

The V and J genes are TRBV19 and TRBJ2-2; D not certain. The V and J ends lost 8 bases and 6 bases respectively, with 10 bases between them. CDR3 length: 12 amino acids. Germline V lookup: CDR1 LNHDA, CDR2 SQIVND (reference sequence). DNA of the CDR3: TGTGCCAGTCAAACCTGGCCCGGGGAGCTGTTTTTT. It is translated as CASQTWPGELFF.

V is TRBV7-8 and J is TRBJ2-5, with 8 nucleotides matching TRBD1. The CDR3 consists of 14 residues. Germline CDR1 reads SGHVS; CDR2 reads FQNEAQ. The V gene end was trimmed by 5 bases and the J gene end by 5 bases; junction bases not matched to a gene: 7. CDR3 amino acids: CASSLRTGGETQYF. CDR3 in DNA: TGTGCCAGCAGCCTAAGAACAGGGGGGGAGACCCAGTACTTC. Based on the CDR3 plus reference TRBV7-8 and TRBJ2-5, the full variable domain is GAGVSQSPRYKVAKRGQDVALRCDPISGHVSLFWYQQALGQGPEFLTYFQNEAQLDKSGLPSDRFFAERPEGSVSTLKIQRTQQEDSAVYLCASSLRTGGETQYFGPGTRLLVL.

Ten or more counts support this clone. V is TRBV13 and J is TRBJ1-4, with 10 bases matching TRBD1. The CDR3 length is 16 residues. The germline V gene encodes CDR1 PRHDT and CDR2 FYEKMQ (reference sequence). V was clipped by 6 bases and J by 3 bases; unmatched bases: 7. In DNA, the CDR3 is TGTGCCAGCAGTAAGACAGGGGGCGCGGCTAATGAAAAACTGTTTTTT. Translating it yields CASSKTGGAANEKLFF.

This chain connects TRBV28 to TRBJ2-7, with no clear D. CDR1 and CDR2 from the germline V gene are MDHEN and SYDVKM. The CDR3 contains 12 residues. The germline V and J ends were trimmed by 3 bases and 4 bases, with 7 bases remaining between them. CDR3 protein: CASSFQWYEQYF. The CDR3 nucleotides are TGTGCCAGCAGTTTCCAGTGGTACGAGCAGTACTTC.

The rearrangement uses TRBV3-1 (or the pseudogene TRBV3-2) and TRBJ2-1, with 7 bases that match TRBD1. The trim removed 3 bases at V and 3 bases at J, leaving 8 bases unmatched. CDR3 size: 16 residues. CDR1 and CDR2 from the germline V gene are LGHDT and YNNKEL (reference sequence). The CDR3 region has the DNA TGTGCCAGCAGCCATAACCGGGACAGCTTCTACAATGAGCAGTTCTTC. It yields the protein CASSHNRDSFYNEQFF.